The 10 T cell receptor beta chains in this list originate from one sample, sequenced in a study of cytomegalovirus exposure and HLA in healthy donors. With 60 Vbeta and 13 Jbeta primers, the PCR was carried out. Data came from immunoSEQ multiplex PCR; TCRdb stores just in-frame clones and leaves some out. The specimen's table records roughly 150,000 clones. Sequenced sample: PBMCs. The receptors shown here come from a woman aged 45 to 65 in good health and CMV-seronegative.

The genes are TRBV6-6 and TRBJ1-2, with 8 bases that match TRBD1. The J segment lost 8 bases and the V segment lost 8 bases, leaving 13 bases of the junction unmatched. CDR1 is MNHNY, CDR2 SVGAGI, per germline (reference sequence). This CDR3 has 14 amino acids. The chain's CDR3 is CASVKAPGGGGYTF. The DNA of the CDR3 is TGTGCCAGCGTAAAAGCCCCAGGGGGCGGAGGCTACACCTTC.

The DNA of the CDR3 is TGTGCCTGGAGTCCCCCCTTCGGAAAACTGTTTTTT. It yields the protein CAWSPPFGKLFF. The chain has TRBV30 and TRBJ1-4, with no clear D. With 2 bases removed from V and 10 bases from J, the gap between germline ends came to 11 bases. Germline CDR1 and CDR2: GTSNPN and SVGIG (reference sequence). The CDR3 covers 12 residues.

V gene TRBV7-3 combines with J gene TRBJ2-7; TRBD1 matches at 8 bases. Trimming cost V 5 bases and J 3 bases; bases outside gene matches: 3. CDR3 length equals 13 residues. The germline V gene encodes CDR1 SGHTA and CDR2 FQGTGA. The CDR3 DNA reads as TGTGCCAGCAGCCGGGACAGGAGCTACGAGCAGTACTTC. Translating it yields CASSRDRSYEQYF.

The gene calls are TRBV19 and TRBJ1-4; possibly TRBD1 for D (6 bases). The CDR3 covers 15 residues. From germline, CDR1 is LNHDA and CDR2 SQIVND (reference sequence). V dropped 6 bases and J dropped 7 bases, with 18 bases sitting between them. DNA for the CDR3: TGTGCCAGTAGCCTCGGCGGGGGGCTTAGTGAAAAACTGTTTTTT. Translation: CASSLGGGLSEKLFF.

This chain links TRBV28 with TRBJ1-4; a possible D gene is TRBD1 (5 bases). The germline V gene encodes CDR1 MDHEN and CDR2 SYDVKM. V lost 5 bases and J lost 14, with 15 bases in between. The CDR3 sequence is 12 residues long. The CDR3 sequence: CASSIRTAGLFF. DNA for the CDR3: TGTGCCAGCAGTATCAGGACGGCAGGGCTGTTTTTT.

This chain uses TRBV7-8 with TRBJ2-5, with D possibly matching TRBD1 (6 bases). The CDR3 is made up of 16 amino acids. The germline CDR1 and CDR2 sequences are SGHVS and FQNEAQ. V was clipped by 4 bases and J by 4 bases, with 19 bases between them. The CDR3 region is CASSSNRAGMGETQYF. For the CDR3, the DNA is TGTGCCAGCAGCTCAAACAGGGCAGGGATGGGAGAGACCCAGTACTTC. Using reference TRBV7-8 and TRBJ2-5 for the parts outside the CDR3, the full variable domain is GAGVSQSPRYKVAKRGQDVALRCDPISGHVSLFWYQQALGQGPEFLTYFQNEAQLDKSGLPSDRFFAERPEGSVSTLKIQRTQQEDSAVYLCASSSNRAGMGETQYFGPGTRLLVL.

This chain links TRBV11-3 with TRBJ2-2; 8 positions agree with TRBD2. The CDR3 extends over 15 amino acids. V gave up 1 base and J gave up 5 bases; unmatched junction bases: 3. Germline V gene sequence: CDR1 SGHNT, CDR2 YENEEA. CDR3 nucleotides: TGTGCCAGCAGCTTAGCTGCGGGAGGTACCGGGGAGCTGTTTTTT. Translating gives CASSLAAGGTGELFF.

J is TRBJ2-7 and V is TRBV4-1; 7 bases match TRBD1. The CDR3 is 14 residues long. Trimming at V came to 4 bases and at J to 4 bases, leaving 7 bases not matched to a gene. Looked up from germline, CDR1 is MGHRA and CDR2 is YSYEKL. The CDR3 here is CASSRDSIKYEQYF. The CDR3 coding sequence is TGCGCCAGCAGCCGGGACAGTATAAAATACGAGCAGTACTTC.

The rearrangement links TRBV13 to TRBJ1-1; 8 bases map to TRBD1. Germline V gene sequence: CDR1 PRHDT, CDR2 FYEKMQ (reference sequence). CDR3 length: 16 residues. Trimming cost V 5 bases and J 4 bases; bases outside gene matches: 12. The CDR3 loop reads CASSPQRRTGFTEAFF. Written as DNA, the CDR3 is TGTGCCAGCAGCCCCCAACGCCGGACAGGGTTCACTGAAGCTTTCTTT.

The gene calls are TRBV6-5 and TRBJ1-2, with D perhaps matching TRBD1 (6 bases). The germline V gene has CDR1 MNHEY and CDR2 SVGAGI. The CDR3 loop spans 15 amino acids. The V end was cut by 5 bases, the J end by 2 bases, with 15 bases between. CDR3 in amino acids: CASSNRQAANYGYTF. CDR3 coding DNA: TGTGCCAGCAGTAACCGACAGGCGGCGAACTATGGCTACACCTTC.